These T cell receptor beta chains were read from a single sample in a study of blood T cell repertoires in COVID-19. The repertoire was sequenced with immunoSEQ multiplex PCR; TCRdb's copy has only in-frame clones and lacks some. Of tens of thousands of clones listed, more than 80% are singletons. The sequenced sample consisted of peripheral blood. The receptors originated from a woman in her 70s with acute or convalescent COVID-19. The CDR3 runs from the conserved cysteine through the conserved F or W.

TRBV19 CASSIDEISGRYTGELFF
TRBV28 CASRRGGGSPLHF
TRBV10-3 CAISGTGLYGYTF
TRBV11-2 CASSLPRATGKNTEAFF
TRBV14 CASSQGGSGLAGFF
TRBV7-6 CASSLSSGGTDTQYF
TRBV6-5 CASSYSTGIYGYTF
TRBV5-1 CASSLHSGTGDSPLHF
TRBV14 CASSLIAGFNTEAFF
TRBV27 CASSGFGRVSYEQYF
TRBV7-9 CASSLNMGRETQYF
TRBV29-1 CSVVDRAEQYF
TRBV10-3 CAISAQDLRNEQFF
TRBV28 CASSGTHAGSPLHF
TRBV5-6 CASSLESGVRNSPLHF
TRBV5-8 CASSPGGREDEQYF
TRBV28 CASSLGEGVAFF
TRBV19 CASTLRSPDNQPQHF
TRBV2 CASKGTVNYNSPLHF
TRBV2 CASSVTGDYGYTF
TRBV28 CASSLLNSPLHF
TRBV7-8 CASSPGLAQVYEQYF
TRBV6-2/TRBV6-3 CASSYSGLSPGDEQYF
TRBV5-5 CASSLGGGDQPQHF
TRBV6-5 CASTLGQSYEQYF
TRBV28 CATPTRSGEQFF
TRBV18 CASGPLVSSYNEQFF
TRBV7-2 CASSPRVVGGTGELFF
TRBV28 CASSRTGGKSPLHF
TRBV19 CASSIPGLGGGETQYF
TRBV11-2 CASSLIAGGLNEQFF
TRBV5-1 CASSLGGGQGATEAFF
TRBV7-8 CASSFNRGRGETGNTIYF
TRBV7-3 CASSPQMNTEAFF
TRBV5-1 CASSLDDKGYTF
TRBV28 CASSPSGYHEQYF
TRBV6-5 CASTGTSGYYEQYF
TRBV27 CASSLFWGRETQYF
TRBV5-1 CASRGVASGDTQYF
TRBV5-1 CASSRYSGGAGANVLTF
TRBV4-1 CASSQEGLAYEQYF
TRBV19 CASSIGGGSNQPQHF
TRBV11-1 CASSFKRSDEQYF
TRBV5-8 CASSFGRLLEKLFF
TRBV6-5 CASSSGASGRGTQYF
TRBV19 CASTEYFGVMGTEAFF
TRBV6-5 CASSGGSGIYEQYF
TRBV6-6 CASSYEPSGTGELFF
TRBV10-1 CASNRDRYTGELFF